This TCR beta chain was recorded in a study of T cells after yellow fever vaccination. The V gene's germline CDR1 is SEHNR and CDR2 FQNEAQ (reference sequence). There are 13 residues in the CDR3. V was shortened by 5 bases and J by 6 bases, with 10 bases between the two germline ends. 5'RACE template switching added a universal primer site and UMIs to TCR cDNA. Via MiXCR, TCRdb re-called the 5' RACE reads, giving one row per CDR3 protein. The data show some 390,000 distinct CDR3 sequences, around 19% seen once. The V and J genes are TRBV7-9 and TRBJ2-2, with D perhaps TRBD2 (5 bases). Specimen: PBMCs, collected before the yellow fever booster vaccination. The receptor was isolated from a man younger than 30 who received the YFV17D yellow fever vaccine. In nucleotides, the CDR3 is TGTGCCAGCAGCCAAACGGGGTCCGGGGAGCTGTTTTTT. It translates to CASSQTGSGELFF.